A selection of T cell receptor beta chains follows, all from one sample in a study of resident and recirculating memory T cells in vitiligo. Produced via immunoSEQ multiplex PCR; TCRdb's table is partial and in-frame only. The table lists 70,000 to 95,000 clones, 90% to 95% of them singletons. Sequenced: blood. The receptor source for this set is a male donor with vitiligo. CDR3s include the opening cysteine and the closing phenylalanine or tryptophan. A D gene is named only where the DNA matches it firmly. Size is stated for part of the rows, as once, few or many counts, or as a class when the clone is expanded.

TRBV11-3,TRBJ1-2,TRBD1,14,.,TGTGCCAGCAGCCCCCGACAGGGGCTCTATGGCTACACCTTC,CASSPRQGLYGYTF
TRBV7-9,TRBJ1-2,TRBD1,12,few,TGTGCCAGCAGCCGCCAGGGGGAAGGCTACACCTTC,CASSRQGEGYTF
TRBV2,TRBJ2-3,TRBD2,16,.,TGTGCCAGCAGTGCACCGGGACTAGTACCAACAGATACGCAGTATTTT,CASSAPGLVPTDTQYF
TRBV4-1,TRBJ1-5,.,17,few,TGCGCCAGCAGCCCTCGGATGCCCAGGGGTAGCAATCAGCCCCAGCATTTT,CASSPRMPRGSNQPQHF
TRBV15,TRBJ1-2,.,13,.,TGTGCCACCAGCCCCCTCGAGGACTATGGCTACACCTTC,CATSPLEDYGYTF
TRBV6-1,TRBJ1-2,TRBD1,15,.,TGTGCCACCACTCAGGACAGGGTTCTAGCCTATGGCTACACCTTC,CATTQDRVLAYGYTF
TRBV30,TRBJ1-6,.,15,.,TGTGCCTGGAGTGTACGGGCAGGGCTGAATTCACCCCTCCACTTT,CAWSVRAGLNSPLHF
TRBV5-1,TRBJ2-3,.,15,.,TGCGCCAGCAGCTTGGCCGGAGGAGGGACAGATACGCAGTATTTT,CASSLAGGGTDTQYF
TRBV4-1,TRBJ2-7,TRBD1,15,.,TGCGCCAGCAGCCAGGTACAGGGGCTCACCTACGAGCAGTACTTC,CASSQVQGLTYEQYF
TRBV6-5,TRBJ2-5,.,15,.,TGTGCCAGCAGTTATCAGACTACGGGCATGGAGACCCAGTACTTC,CASSYQTTGMETQYF
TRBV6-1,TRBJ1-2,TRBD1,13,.,TGTGCCAGCAGTTCCGGACAGGGCTATGGCTACACCTTC,CASSSGQGYGYTF
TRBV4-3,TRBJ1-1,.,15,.,TGCGCCAGCAGCCAGACATACAGGGCGTACACTGAAGCTTTCTTT,CASSQTYRAYTEAFF
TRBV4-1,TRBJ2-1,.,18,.,TGCGCCAGCAGCCAAGACAGGGTAGGGGGAGTTAACTACAATGAGCAGTTCTTC,CASSQDRVGGVNYNEQFF
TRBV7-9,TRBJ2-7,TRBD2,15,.,TGTGCCAGCAGCTCTCCCGGGACTAGAAGGGGCGAGCAGTACTTC,CASSSPGTRRGEQYF
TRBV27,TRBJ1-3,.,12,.,TGTGCCAGCAGGTCGAGTGGAAACACCATATATTTT,CASRSSGNTIYF
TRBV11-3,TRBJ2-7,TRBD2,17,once,TGTGCCAGCAGCTTGGGAATTGGCGGGAGGAGCTCCTACGAGCAGTACTTC,CASSLGIGGRSSYEQYF
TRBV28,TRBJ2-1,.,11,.,TGTGCCAGCAGTCCTAACAATGAGCAGTTCTTC,CASSPNNEQFF
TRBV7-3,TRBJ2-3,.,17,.,TGTGCCAGCAGCCCAAACCGAGGCAGCGAAGTTACAGATACGCAGTATTTT,CASSPNRGSEVTDTQYF
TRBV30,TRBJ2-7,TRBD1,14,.,TGTGCCTGGACCCCGGGACAGCTACCTTACGAGCAGTACTTC,CAWTPGQLPYEQYF
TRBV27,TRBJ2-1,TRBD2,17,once,TGTGCCACCCACTCCGGGACTAGCGGGACCCTATACAATGAGCAGTTCTTC,CATHSGTSGTLYNEQFF
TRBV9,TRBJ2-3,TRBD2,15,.,TGTGCCAGCAGCGACGACGGGAGGCAGACAGATACGCAGTATTTT,CASSDDGRQTDTQYF
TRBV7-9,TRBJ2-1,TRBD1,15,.,TGTGCCAGCATCCCCAGGGGGTCTCCTGACAATGAGCAGTTCTTC,CASIPRGSPDNEQFF
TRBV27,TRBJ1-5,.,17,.,TGTGCCAGCAGTTTATCCCCCTGGGGGGGTGGCAATCAGCCCCAGCATTTT,CASSLSPWGGGNQPQHF
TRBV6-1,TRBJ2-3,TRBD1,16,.,TGTGCCAGCAGTGAAATAGTGACAGGGCACACAGATACGCAGTATTTT,CASSEIVTGHTDTQYF
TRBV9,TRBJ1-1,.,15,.,TGTGCCAGCAGCCCAACCTGGGGGCCCAACACTGAAGCTTTCTTT,CASSPTWGPNTEAFF
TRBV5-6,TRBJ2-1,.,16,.,TGTGCCAGCAGCTTGGAGCGCAGCAGCTCCTACAATGAGCAGTTCTTC,CASSLERSSSYNEQFF
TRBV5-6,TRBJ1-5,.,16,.,TGTGCCAGCAGCTCCCCCCTGGGCAGCTTCAATCAGCCCCAGCATTTT,CASSSPLGSFNQPQHF
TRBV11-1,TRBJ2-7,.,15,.,TGTGCCAGCAGCTTAGGTTTTACTACAAAGGAGTCGAAGTACTTC,CASSLGFTTKESKYF
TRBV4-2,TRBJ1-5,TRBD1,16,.,TGTGCCAGCAGCCTAGAGGACAGGGGAGGCAATCAGCCCCAGCATTTT,CASSLEDRGGNQPQHF
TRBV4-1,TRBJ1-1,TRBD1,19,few,TGCGCCAGCAGCCTCAGATCCGGGACAGGGGGCGAATTGAACACTGAAGCTTTCTTT,CASSLRSGTGGELNTEAFF
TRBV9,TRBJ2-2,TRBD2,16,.,TGTGCCAGCAGCGAGAAGGCGGGAGGGTTCTCCGGGGAGCTGTTTTTT,CASSEKAGGFSGELFF
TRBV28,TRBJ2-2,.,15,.,TGTGCCAGCAGTTTGGCGGGGGCCCGGGCCGGGGAGCTGTTTTTT,CASSLAGARAGELFF
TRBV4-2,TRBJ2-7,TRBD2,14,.,TGTGCCAGCAGCCAAGATCTAGCGGCCTACGAGCAGTACTTC,CASSQDLAAYEQYF
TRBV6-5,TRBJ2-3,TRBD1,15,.,TGTGCCAGCAGAGAGACAGGGGGCTTCACAGATACGCAGTATTTT,CASRETGGFTDTQYF
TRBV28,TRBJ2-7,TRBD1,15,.,TGTGCCAGCAGAGGACAGGGGGCGCAAGAAGGTGAGCAGTACTTC,CASRGQGAQEGEQYF
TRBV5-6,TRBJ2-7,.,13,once,TGTGCCAGCAGCTCCCAACCTCAGGGCGAGCAGTACTTC,CASSSQPQGEQYF
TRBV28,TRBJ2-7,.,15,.,TGTGCCAGCGCCACCCCAGGGGGGCGCGTGTACGAGCAGTACTTC,CASATPGGRVYEQYF
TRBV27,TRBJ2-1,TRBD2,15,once,TGTGCCAGCAGTTCAGGACTAGCTGGCTGGGGGGGGCAGTTCTTC,CASSSGLAGWGGQFF
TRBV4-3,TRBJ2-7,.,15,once,TGCGCCAGTAGCCTCCTGCCGGGACAAGTCTACGAGCAGTACTTC,CASSLLPGQVYEQYF
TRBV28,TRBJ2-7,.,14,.,TGTGCCAGCAGTTTAATAGGGGCTATAGAGGAGCAGTACTTC,CASSLIGAIEEQYF
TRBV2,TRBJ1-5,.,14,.,TGTGCCAGCAGTGACAGGGGAGGCAATCAGCCCCAGCATTTT,CASSDRGGNQPQHF
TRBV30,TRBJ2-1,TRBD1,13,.,TGTGCCTGGAGTATAAGACAGGGCGGGGAGCAGTTCTTC,CAWSIRQGGEQFF
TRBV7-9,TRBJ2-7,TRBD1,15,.,TGTGCCAGCAGCTTAGCCACAGGGGGCGCAGGGGAGCAGTACTTC,CASSLATGGAGEQYF